This T cell receptor beta chain is drawn from a study of cytomegalovirus exposure and HLA in healthy donors. The study ran its PCR with 60 Vbeta and 13 Jbeta primers. Method: immunoSEQ multiplex PCR; TCRdb's copy keeps in-frame clones and lacks some. The top ten clones hold roughly 13% of a sample with under 200,000 clones, around 81% of them seen once. The V gene lost 0 bases and the J gene lost 1 base, with 6 bases spanning the gap. The CDR3 spans 14 residues. Looked up from germline, CDR1 is SEHNR and CDR2 is FQNEAQ (reference sequence). V is TRBV7-9 and J is TRBJ2-5; D ambiguous. The sequence derives from a woman aged 45-65 years in good health and CMV-seronegative. The sequenced sample consisted of PBMCs. The CDR3 DNA is TGTGCCAGCAGCTTAGCGGTCAGCCAAGAGACCCAGTACTTC. Translating it yields CASSLAVSQETQYF.